Listed below are T cell receptor beta chains from one sample, sequenced in a study of technical replicates of blood from a few donors. Using immunoSEQ multiplex PCR, the repertoire was profiled, and TCRdb retains in-frame clones only, with some absent. The sample shows approximately 99,000 clones, 95% to 97% of them seen only once. Sample: T cells isolated from PBMCs. The source of these receptors is a human donor in good health. CDR3s include the opening cysteine and the closing phenylalanine or tryptophan. The D gene is left open where the match is weak. Clone size appears in some rows only: once, few, many, or a class for an expanded clone.

j_gene	v_gene	abundance	d_gene	CDR3aa	CDR3nt
TRBJ2-1	TRBV5-4	-	TRBD2	CASSLGTGGPREQFF	TGTGCCAGCAGCTTGGGAACGGGAGGGCCGAGGGAGCAGTTCTTC
TRBJ2-5	TRBV6-5	-	-	CASSFNLVGTQYF	TGTGCCAGCAGTTTCAACCTAGTTGGGACCCAGTACTTC
TRBJ1-1	TRBV25-1	once	TRBD1	CASRGNKQGYTEAFF	TGTGCCAGCAGGGGCAACAAACAGGGGTACACTGAAGCTTTCTTT
TRBJ2-7	TRBV29-1	-	TRBD1	CSVLGQGAYEQYF	TGCAGCGTCCTGGGACAGGGGGCCTACGAGCAGTACTTC
TRBJ2-5	TRBV20-1	-	-	CSAGLETQYF	TGCAGTGCTGGCCTGGAGACCCAGTACTTC
TRBJ2-7	TRBV6-5	-	-	CASSSDYGSYEQYF	TGTGCCAGCAGTTCTGACTACGGCTCCTACGAGCAGTACTTC
TRBJ1-5	TRBV2	-	-	CASSIQGNQPQHF	TGTGCCAGCAGTATACAGGGCAATCAGCCCCAGCATTTT
TRBJ2-1	TRBV4-2	once	-	CASSQDRESDNEQFF	TGTGCCAGCAGCCAAGACAGGGAATCGGACAATGAGCAGTTCTTC
TRBJ1-5	TRBV2	-	-	CASSVLGQTYNQPQHF	TGTGCCAGCAGTGTTTTGGGACAAACTTACAATCAGCCCCAGCATTTT
TRBJ2-1	TRBV7-9	once	TRBD2	CASSLRATSVYNEQFF	TGTGCCAGCAGCTTAAGGGCGACTAGCGTATACAATGAGCAGTTCTTC
TRBJ1-2	TRBV28	-	-	CASRNRENYGYTF	TGTGCCAGCAGGAACAGGGAGAACTATGGCTACACCTTC
TRBJ1-2	TRBV6-5	-	-	CASSSSVLGGNYGYTF	TGTGCCAGCAGTTCATCGGTCCTCGGGGGGAACTATGGCTACACCTTC
TRBJ2-5	TRBV5-8	once	-	CASRLTSKGETQYF	TGTGCCAGCAGGTTGACTAGTAAGGGTGAGACCCAGTACTTC
TRBJ2-3	TRBV10-3	few	-	CAISESGPGQLTTDTQYF	TGTGCCATCAGTGAGTCCGGTCCAGGACAGTTGACCACAGATACGCAGTATTTT
TRBJ2-7	TRBV13	-	-	CASSSGHSLSYEQYF	TGTGCCAGCAGCTCGGGACACAGCCTCTCCTACGAGCAGTACTTC